This T cell receptor beta chain is drawn from a study of cytomegalovirus exposure and HLA in healthy donors. Study-level points and caveats: Cytomegalovirus association was assigned to about 150 TCR beta chains. Prior analysis indicated that the majority of TCR beta V segments exhibited productivity approximately 87% or approximately 30% of the time. A later analysis showed HLA-associated TCR beta chains outstripping equally common others in clonal expansion. Later analysis demonstrated an association between a missense DCLRE1C variant and TCR beta V- and J-gene trimming.

Germline values: CDR1 SGHRS, CDR2 YFSETQ. The ends were cut back, 0 bases at V and 6 bases at J, with 9 bases in the middle. The CDR3 extends over 13 amino acids. A note on this clone: Its antigen is still unknown.

In the PCR, 60 Vbeta and 13 Jbeta primers were used. Assay: immunoSEQ multiplex PCR; the TCRdb copy retains only in-frame clones and omits some. The table lists under 200,000 clones, 60% to 80% of them singletons. This sequence originates from a woman between 35 and 50 years old in good health and CMV-seropositive. The chain joins TRBV5-1 to TRBJ1-2; D is unclear. Sequencing was done on a sample of PBMCs. The CDR3 loop reads CASSLVPGNGYTF. CDR3 DNA: TGCGCCAGCAGCTTGGTACCCGGGAATGGCTACACCTTC.